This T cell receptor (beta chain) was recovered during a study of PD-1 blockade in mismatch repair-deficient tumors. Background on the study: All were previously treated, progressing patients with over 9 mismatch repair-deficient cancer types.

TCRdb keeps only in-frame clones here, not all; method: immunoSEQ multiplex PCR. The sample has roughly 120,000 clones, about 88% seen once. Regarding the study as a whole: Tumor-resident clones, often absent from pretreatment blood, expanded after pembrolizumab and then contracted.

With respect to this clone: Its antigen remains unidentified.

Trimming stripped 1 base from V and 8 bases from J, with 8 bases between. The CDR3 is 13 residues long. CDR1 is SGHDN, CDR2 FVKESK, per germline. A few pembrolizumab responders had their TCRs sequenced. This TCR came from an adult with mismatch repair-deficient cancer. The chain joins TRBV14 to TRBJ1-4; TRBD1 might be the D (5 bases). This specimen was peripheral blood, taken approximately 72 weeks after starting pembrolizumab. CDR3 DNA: TGTGCCAGCAGCCAAGTACAGGAGGAAAAACTGTTTTTT. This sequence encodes CASSQVQEEKLFF.